This T cell receptor (beta chain) derives from a study of T cells in Graves' hyperthyroidism and ophthalmopathy. Germline CDR1 is MDHEN and CDR2 is SYDVKM. This CDR3 spans 14 amino acids. V was cut by 10 bases and J by 1 base, with 13 bases left in between. This clonotype was observed many times. Template material for amplifying TCR beta CDR3 regions consisted of RNA transcripts. A set of HTBI primers served as the primers for a first-round RT-PCR of the TCR CDR3. One entry per CDR3 protein, called by TCRdb with MiXCR from the multiplex PCR reads. The table includes approximately 530,000 distinct CDR3 sequences, 16% detected once.

The chain joins TRBV28 to TRBJ2-2, with D hard to call. Sequencing was done on a sample of blood. The source of this sequence is a woman between 18 and 29 years old with Graves' hyperthyroidism. The CDR3 protein is CATLDRQNTGELFF. CDR3 bases: TGTGCCACCCTCGACCGGCAGAACACCGGGGAGCTGTTTTTT.